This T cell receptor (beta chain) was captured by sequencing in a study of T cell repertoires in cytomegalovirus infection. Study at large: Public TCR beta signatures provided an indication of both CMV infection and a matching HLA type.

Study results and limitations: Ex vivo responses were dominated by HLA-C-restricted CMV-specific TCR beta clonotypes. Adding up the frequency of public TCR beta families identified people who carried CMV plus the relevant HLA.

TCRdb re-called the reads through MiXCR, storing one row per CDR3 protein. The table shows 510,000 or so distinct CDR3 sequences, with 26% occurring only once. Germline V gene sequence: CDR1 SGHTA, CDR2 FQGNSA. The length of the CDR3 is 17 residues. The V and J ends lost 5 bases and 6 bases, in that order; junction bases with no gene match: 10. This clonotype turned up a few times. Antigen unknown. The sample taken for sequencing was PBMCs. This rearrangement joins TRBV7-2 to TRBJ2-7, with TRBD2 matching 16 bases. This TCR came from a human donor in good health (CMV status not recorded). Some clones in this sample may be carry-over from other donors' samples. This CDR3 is CASSPPGLAGGSGEQYF. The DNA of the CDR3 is TGTGCCAGCAGCCCTCCGGGACTAGCGGGGGGGAGCGGCGAGCAGTACTTC.